The text below deals with one T cell receptor (beta chain). Its antigen is undetermined. This sample is drawn from a study of early T cells in non-severe SARS-CoV-2 infection. At the level of the study: Investigators sequenced bulk RNA drawn from unsorted whole blood, and chains remained unpaired. Regarding the study as a whole: VDJdb matching favored anti-spike CD8 responses, missing private and CD4 specificities.

Tagging with unique molecular identifiers was applied to individual cDNA molecules. TCRdb recomputed calls from the 5' RACE reads with MiXCR, one row per CDR3 protein. The data hold fewer than 90,000 distinct CDR3 sequences, with 14% observed a single time. Trimming stripped 3 bases from V and 8 bases from J, with 16 bases between. In germline, CDR1 is DFQATT, CDR2 SNEGSKA (reference sequence). The CDR3 contains 13 residues. The sequenced sample was whole blood. The chain links TRBV20-1 to TRBJ1-2, with D uncertain. This receptor was obtained from an adult who was a healthcare worker with PCR-confirmed SARS-CoV-2 infection or an uninfected control (not recorded which). CDR3 DNA sequence: TGCAGTGCTAGCCCCCGGGGTTACGACGGCTACACCTTC. This codes for CSASPRGYDGYTF.